These T cell receptor beta chains were read from a single sample in a study of shared clonotypes between healthy human individuals. Some clones are missing from TCRdb's copy, which holds only in-frame ones; the method was immunoSEQ multiplex PCR. This table has approximately 2.5 million clones, roughly nine tenths appearing once. The sample was naive CD4+ T cells sorted from blood. The source of these receptors is a young man in good health. Each CDR3 is given with its conserved first and last residue. D genes are given only for firm matches. Size values are once, few and many counts, or a class for expanded clones, and some rows have none.

DNA: TGTGCCAGCAGCCCCTTGGCAGGGCAGAATGAAAAACTGTTTTTT
CDR3: CASSPLAGQNEKLFF
size: -
length: 15
J: TRBJ1-4
D: -
V: TRBV9

DNA: TGTGCCAGCAGCAAAGGGGCAGAAGCTTTCTTT
CDR3: CASSKGAEAFF
size: few
length: 11
J: TRBJ1-1
D: -
V: TRBV21-1

DNA: TGTGCCAGTAGTATGAACGCAGGGGGTGGCGGGGAGCTGTTTTTT
CDR3: CASSMNAGGGGELFF
size: -
length: 15
J: TRBJ2-2
D: TRBD1
V: TRBV19

DNA: TGTGCCAGCAGCTTAGTCCCTCGCCCCGATGGAAGTAAAAAACTGTTTTTT
CDR3: CASSLVPRPDGSKKLFF
size: once
length: 17
J: TRBJ1-4
D: -
V: TRBV11-3

DNA: TGTGCCAGCAGCTTAGTAGAGACGAACACTGAAGCTTTCTTT
CDR3: CASSLVETNTEAFF
size: -
length: 14
J: TRBJ1-1
D: -
V: TRBV7-8

DNA: TGCGCCAGCAGACAAACCTCTGGGGCCAACGTCCTGACTTTC
CDR3: CASRQTSGANVLTF
size: -
length: 14
J: TRBJ2-6
D: -
V: TRBV5-1

DNA: TGTGCCAGCAGTTACAACGAGGGATCGGGCGAGCAGTACTTC
CDR3: CASSYNEGSGEQYF
size: -
length: 14
J: TRBJ2-7
D: -
V: TRBV6-6

DNA: TGTGCCAGCAGCAGACAGGGGTTCCCCATATATTTT
CDR3: CASSRQGFPIYF
size: -
length: 12
J: TRBJ1-3
D: TRBD1
V: TRBV28

DNA: TGTGCCAGCTCACCGCTGGGGGGGGAGAACTACGAGCAGTACTTC
CDR3: CASSPLGGENYEQYF
size: -
length: 15
J: TRBJ2-7
D: TRBD2
V: TRBV18

DNA: TGTGCCAGCAGTTACTCGTCGTGGGGTGAAAAACTGTTTTTT
CDR3: CASSYSSWGEKLFF
size: -
length: 14
J: TRBJ1-4
D: -
V: TRBV6-6

DNA: TGTGCCAGCAGCTTAGCTGGCGGGGACCGAAGAAACACCATATATTTT
CDR3: CASSLAGGDRRNTIYF
size: -
length: 16
J: TRBJ1-3
D: -
V: TRBV7-2

DNA: TGTGCCATCAGTGATGGAGGGGGCGGCCTTGAAGCTTTCTTT
CDR3: CAISDGGGGLEAFF
size: -
length: 14
J: TRBJ1-1
D: TRBD1
V: TRBV10-3

DNA: TGTGCCAGCAGCGTAGATGACTCCTATTCCACCCAGTACTTC
CDR3: CASSVDDSYSTQYF
size: -
length: 14
J: TRBJ2-5
D: -
V: TRBV9

DNA: TGTGCCAGCGGAACGATGACTAGTACCTCTAAAATCACAGATACGCAGTATTTT
CDR3: CASGTMTSTSKITDTQYF
size: -
length: 18
J: TRBJ2-3
D: -
V: TRBV27

DNA: TGTGCCATCAGTGATGCGGGAGGCCTACGGGGAAACACCATATATTTT
CDR3: CAISDAGGLRGNTIYF
size: -
length: 16
J: TRBJ1-3
D: -
V: TRBV10-3

DNA: TGCGCCAGCACCAATCCCGGGGGATCCTACGAGCAGTACTTC
CDR3: CASTNPGGSYEQYF
size: -
length: 14
J: TRBJ2-7
D: -
V: TRBV5-1

DNA: TGTGCCAGCAGCCCCGGGCCCCAAGAGACCCAGTACTTC
CDR3: CASSPGPQETQYF
size: -
length: 13
J: TRBJ2-5
D: -
V: TRBV5-4

DNA: TGTGCCAGCAGCCAAAGGGGATTGGACACCGTATATTTT
CDR3: CASSQRGLDTVYF
size: -
length: 13
J: TRBJ1-3
D: -
V: TRBV28